This T cell receptor (beta chain) was captured in a study of T cell repertoires in cytomegalovirus infection. In the study overall: The study used recently identified HLA-C-restricted and well-studied HLA-B-restricted CMV epitopes. Carrying CMV and the relevant HLA type showed in public TCR beta signatures. Study-wide points: Individuals carrying CMV plus the relevant HLA were identified by cumulative frequency of public TCR beta families. HLA-C-restricted TCR beta clonotypes specific for CMV led the ex vivo response.

Germline V gives CDR1 SGHVS, CDR2 FNYEAQ. The CDR3 runs to 14 residues. A note on this clonotype: Its antigen is not identified. A junction end diverges from the germline sequence, so it may reflect a read error.

TCRdb processed the reads anew with MiXCR; each CDR3 protein has one entry. The sample lists fewer than 1,000,000 distinct CDR3 sequences, roughly 30% occurring once. Sequencing used cultured CD8+ T cells from PBMCs, obtained from culture after CMV antigen stimulation. This TCR was recovered from a human donor in good health (CMV status not recorded). Some clones in this sample may be carry-over from other donors' samples. This chain links TRBV7-6 with TRBJ2-5, with a possible D match to TRBD2 (6 bases). The CDR3 reads CASSVRGFQENQYF. CDR3 nucleotides: TGTGCCAGCAGCGTTCGGGGGTTCCAAGAGAACCAGTACTTC.